These 22 T cell receptor beta chains originate from one sample sequenced in a study of T cell changes during pregnancy in multiple sclerosis. Libraries were prepared by immunoSEQ multiplex PCR; TCRdb keeps only in-frame clonotypes and omits some of them. The table includes roughly 48,000 clones, over 85% detected once. The sample in question was CD4+ T cells from peripheral blood mononuclear cells, obtained in the first trimester of pregnancy. Receptor source: a female donor with multiple sclerosis, enrolled in a pregnancy study.

The CDR3 reads CASIPTGFNEKLFF. CDR3 DNA: TGTGCCAGCATCCCGACGGGTTTTAATGAAAAACTGTTTTTT. The chain uses TRBV28 and TRBJ1-4; D uncertain. The V and J ends lost 7 bases and 4 bases respectively, with 13 bases between them. In germline, CDR1 is MDHEN, CDR2 SYDVKM. The CDR3 is 14 residues long.

The CDR3 loop is CASSLQGKGNTEAFF. DNA for the CDR3: TGCGCCAGCAGCTTGCAGGGGAAAGGGAACACTGAAGCTTTCTTT. This chain connects TRBV5-1 to TRBJ1-1; TRBD1 is a possible D gene (6 bases). The V end was cut by 1 base, the J end by 1 base, with 11 bases between. Germline V CDR1 and CDR2: SGHRS, YFSETQ. The CDR3 has 15 amino acids. Full variable domain (missing parts from reference TRBV5-1 and TRBJ1-1): KAGVTQTPRYLIKTRGQQVTLSCSPISGHRSVSWYQQTPGQGLQFLFEYFSETQRNKGNFPGRFSGRQFSNSRSEMNVSTLELGDSALYLCASSLQGKGNTEAFFGQGTRLTVV.

This chain connects TRBV5-1 to TRBJ1-1; D is unclear. V dropped 0 bases and J dropped 11 bases, with 14 bases sitting between them. CDR1 is SGHRS and CDR2 is YFSETQ in the germline V gene. The CDR3 runs 13 residues. The DNA of the CDR3 is TGCGCCAGCAGCTTGGAGCGAGGGTTTTTTGCTTTCTTT. Translating it yields CASSLERGFFAFF.

The chain has TRBV18 and TRBJ1-1; D uncertain. There are 13 residues in the CDR3. Germline CDR1 reads KGHSH; CDR2 reads LQKENI. Trimming cost V 2 bases and J 1 base, with 5 bases left between them. The DNA of the CDR3 is TGTGCCAGCTCACCATATCCGAACACTGAAGCTTTCTTT. This sequence encodes CASSPYPNTEAFF. The full variable domain, in which reference TRBV18 and TRBJ1-1 provide the parts outside the CDR3, is NAGVMQNPRHLVRRRGQEARLRCSPMKGHSHVYWYRQLPEEGLKFMVYLQKENIIDESGMPKERFSAEFPKEGPSILRIQQVVRGDSAAYFCASSPYPNTEAFFGQGTRLTVV.

The chain uses TRBV7-9 and TRBJ2-1, with TRBD1 as a possible D gene (5 bases). CDR1 and CDR2 (germline): SEHNR, FQNEAQ (reference sequence). The V and J ends lost 4 bases and 9 bases respectively, with 19 bases between them. The CDR3 has 15 amino acids. CDR3 sequence reads: CASSSELTVRGEQFF. The CDR3, as DNA: TGTGCCAGCAGCTCGGAATTGACAGTTAGGGGTGAGCAGTTCTTC.

The rearrangement joins TRBV5-4 to TRBJ1-6; D call uncertain. CDR1 and CDR2 (germline): SGHNT, YYREEE (reference sequence). V lost 4 bases and J lost 7, with 18 bases in between. The CDR3 totals 16 residues. The CDR3 region is CASSPAGRSTNSPLHF. For the CDR3, the DNA is TGTGCCAGCAGCCCGGCGGGAAGGAGTACCAATTCACCCCTCCACTTT.

This clone was seen a single time. This chain uses TRBV9 with TRBJ2-1; 10 bases align to TRBD1. The CDR3 is 20 amino acids. After removal of 0 bases from V and 7 bases from J, the junction contained 19 bases not matched to a gene. Looked up from germline, CDR1 is SGDLS and CDR2 is YYNGEE. The CDR3 region is CASSVGATTEGQGLYNEQFF. The CDR3 DNA reads as TGTGCCAGCAGCGTAGGAGCCACCACAGAGGGACAGGGGCTTTATAATGAGCAGTTCTTC.

The chain links TRBV5-6 to TRBJ1-1, with 9 bases lining up with TRBD1. CDR1 is SGHDT, CDR2 YYEEEE, per germline. The CDR3 is 12 residues long. Unmatched junction bases numbered 7, after V lost 4 bases and J lost 12 bases. In DNA, the CDR3 is TGTGCCAGCAGCGGCCGGGACAGGGTAACTTTCTTT. Its protein is CASSGRDRVTFF.

V usage is TRBV7-9 and J usage is TRBJ2-7, with D possibly being TRBD1 (6 bases). CDR3 length equals 14 residues. Germline V gene data show CDR1 as SEHNR and CDR2 as FQNEAQ (reference sequence). Deletions cut 6 bases from V and 6 bases from J, with 18 bases between. Written as DNA, the CDR3 is TGTGCCAGCAGTCTACAGGGTACCGCTTCCGAGCAGTACTTC. It translates to CASSLQGTASEQYF.

This clone was observed a single time. The J gene is TRBJ1-2, the V gene TRBV7-2; 9 nucleotides line up with TRBD1. This CDR3 region has 13 residues. After removal of 8 bases from V and 4 bases from J, the junction contained 5 bases not matched to a gene. Germline CDR1 is SGHTA and CDR2 is FQGNSA. The CDR3 coding sequence is TGTGCCAGCGCGACGACAGGGGGCTATGGCTACACCTTC. Protein: CASATTGGYGYTF. Variable domain in full (rest from reference TRBV7-2 and TRBJ1-2): GAGVSQSPSNKVTEKGKDVELRCDPISGHTALYWYRQSLGQGLEFLIYFQGNSAPDKSGLPSDRFSAERTGGSVSTLTIQRTQQEDSAVYLCASATTGGYGYTFGSGTRLTVV.

The CDR3, as DNA: TGTGCCAGCTCACTTCTAAGGACCCGGGACACGACGAGCTCTGGAAACACCATATATTTT. This codes for CASSLLRTRDTTSSGNTIYF. The rearrangement uses TRBV18 and TRBJ1-3; tentative D call: TRBD1 (6 bases). V was cut by 4 bases and J by 0 bases, with 25 bases left in between. The CDR3 extends over 20 amino acids. CDR1 is KGHSH, CDR2 LQKENI, per germline.

As for this clone: The junction departs from the called germline gene at one end, perhaps through a read error. The V and J genes are TRBV7-7 and TRBJ2-7, with 9 bases that match TRBD2. From germline, CDR1 is SSHAT and CDR2 FNYEAQ (reference sequence). This CDR3 is built from 14 residues. Here the CDR3 reads CASSPSGGPYEQYF. As DNA, the CDR3 is TGTGCTAGCAGCCCCAGCGGGGGGCCCTACGAGCAGTACTTC.

The chain has TRBV6-5 and TRBJ2-5; 8 bases are a match to TRBD1. CDR1 MNHEY and CDR2 SVGAGI come from the germline V gene. The CDR3 loop spans 14 amino acids. The V gene end was trimmed by 6 bases and the J gene end by 5 bases; junction bases not matched to a gene: 8. This chain's CDR3 is CASRVTGVRETQYF. The CDR3 DNA reads as TGTGCCAGCAGGGTGACAGGGGTACGGGAGACCCAGTACTTC.

This chain links TRBV7-2 with TRBJ2-3, with D possibly TRBD2 on 5 matching bases. V was clipped by 1 base and J by 0 bases, with 11 bases between them. The CDR3 sequence is 16 residues long. CDR1 and CDR2 from the germline V gene are SGHTA and FQGNSA. In DNA form, the CDR3 reads TGTGCCAGCAGCTTAGAAGCGGCCCCTAGCACAGATACGCAGTATTTT. Its translation: CASSLEAAPSTDTQYF.

V gene TRBV27 combines with J gene TRBJ1-6; TRBD1 might be the D (6 bases). Germline lookup yields CDR1 MNHEY and CDR2 SMNVEV (reference sequence). The CDR3 length is 16 residues. Trimming stripped 1 base from V and 5 bases from J, with 12 bases between. The CDR3 nucleotides read TGTGCCAGCAGTTTATATCGGACAGCTAATAATTCACCCCTCCACTTT. Its translation: CASSLYRTANNSPLHF.

This rearrangement joins TRBV7-2 to TRBJ1-2; tentative D call: TRBD1 (5 bases). Trimming took off 1 base at V and 5 bases at J, with 17 bases between the two ends. The CDR3 spans 16 residues. Germline assignment: CDR1 SGHTA and CDR2 FQGNSA. The CDR3, as DNA: TGTGCCAGCAGCTTAGATGCTGGGGCAGTACGGTATGGCTACACCTTC. This encodes CASSLDAGAVRYGYTF.

This chain uses TRBV7-9 with TRBJ2-7; 10 nucleotides align to TRBD1. Trimming cost V 5 bases and J 3 bases; bases outside gene matches: 7. The CDR3 totals 15 residues. From germline, CDR1 is SEHNR and CDR2 FQNEAQ (reference sequence). In nucleotides, the CDR3 is TGTGCCAGCAGCCGAGGGACAGGGGCCTACTACGAGCAGTACTTC. Translated, it gives CASSRGTGAYYEQYF.

This clone is a singleton in its sample. This chain's CDR3 is CASSPTGTGGTGELFF. The DNA of the CDR3 is TGCGCCAGCAGCCCGACCGGGACAGGAGGAACCGGGGAGCTGTTTTTT. The rearrangement links TRBV5-1 to TRBJ2-2; 8 bases agree with TRBD1. The CDR3 is 16 amino acids. The V gene's germline CDR1 is SGHRS and CDR2 YFSETQ. Germline trimming cut 4 bases from V and 5 bases from J; bases unmatched to any gene: 10.

This clone has more than one count but fewer than ten. The V and J genes are TRBV6-5 and TRBJ1-5, with TRBD1 as a possible D gene (5 bases). The CDR3 is made up of 13 amino acids. Deletions cut 6 bases from V and 5 bases from J, with 11 bases between. Germline CDR1 reads MNHEY; CDR2 reads SVGAGI. This CDR3 is CASSQGDYQPQHF. The CDR3 nucleotides are TGTGCCAGCAGCCAAGGGGATTATCAGCCCCAGCATTTT.

The J gene is TRBJ2-7, the V gene TRBV7-6; a possible D gene is TRBD2 (5 bases). Germline lookup yields CDR1 SGHVS and CDR2 FNYEAQ. This CDR3 is 16 amino acids long. V lost 8 bases to trimming and J lost 2 bases, with 22 bases between them. The CDR3, as DNA: TGTGCCAGCTCCCGCGGGCTCCCTTCTGGGGCCTACGAGCAGTACTTC. Its translation is CASSRGLPSGAYEQYF. The complete variable domain, with remaining parts taken from reference TRBV7-6 and TRBJ2-7, reads GAGVSQSPRYKVTKRGQDVALRCDPISGHVSLYWYRQALGQGPEFLTYFNYEAQQDKSGLPNDRFSAERPEGSISTLTIQRTEQRDSAMYRCASSRGLPSGAYEQYFGPGTRLTVT.

The gene calls are TRBV7-2 and TRBJ2-1; 9 bases are a match to TRBD1. Germline V gene sequence: CDR1 SGHTA, CDR2 FQGNSA. The CDR3 is made up of 17 amino acids. The V gene end was trimmed by 5 bases and the J gene end by 0 bases; junction bases not matched to a gene: 8. CDR3 coding DNA: TGTGCCAGCAGCCTGGGACAGGGCCATTCCTCCTACAATGAGCAGTTCTTC. As protein: CASSLGQGHSSYNEQFF. Looking up the rest from reference TRBV7-2 and TRBJ2-1 gives the full variable domain: GAGVSQSPSNKVTEKGKDVELRCDPISGHTALYWYRQSLGQGLEFLIYFQGNSAPDKSGLPSDRFSAERTGGSVSTLTIQRTQQEDSAVYLCASSLGQGHSSYNEQFFGPGTRLTVL.

The chain links TRBV4-2 to TRBJ1-1; possible D gene TRBD1, 5 bases. V was shortened by 1 base and J by 0 bases, with 12 bases between the two germline ends. The CDR3 consists of 16 residues. Germline loops: CDR1 LGHNA, CDR2 YNFKEQ. DNA for the CDR3: TGTGCCAGCAGCCAAGGCCCCGGGGGATTGAACACTGAAGCTTTCTTT. It translates to CASSQGPGGLNTEAFF.